This passage covers 28 T cell receptor beta chains from one sample sequenced in a study of T-cell reconstitution after alpha-beta-depleted transplantation in children. The library targeted TCRbeta and was prepared with unique molecular identifiers. TCRdb re-called the PCR reads through MiXCR, storing one row per CDR3 protein. The data show fewer than 550,000 distinct CDR3 sequences, over 9.5% seen once. The sample was PBMCs, mostly from graft donor cells, taken 180 days after TCRalphabeta/CD19-depleted stem cell transplant. Receptors were obtained from a female patient between 2 and 10 years old who had a stem cell transplant for aplastic anemia, so the T cells may come from the graft donor.

This clonotype was counted ten times or more. This rearrangement joins TRBV5-5 to TRBJ1-2, with 10 bases identical to TRBD1. The CDR3 length is 16 residues. Germline V lookup: CDR1 SGHKS, CDR2 YYEKEE (reference sequence). J gave up 3 bases and V 1 base, and 6 bases lay outside the gene matches. The CDR3 DNA reads TGTGCCAGCAGCTTGCGACAGGGGGCAGGCTACTATGGCTACACCTTC. Amino acids: CASSLRQGAGYYGYTF.

This clonotype has ten or more counts. V is TRBV5-1 and J is TRBJ1-3; D is uncertain. This CDR3 is built from 15 residues. The V end lost 1 base, the J end lost 0 bases, and 8 bases lay between the germline ends. Germline-derived CDR1 and CDR2 are SGHRS and YFSETQ. CDR3 loop: CASSLFGDSGNTIYF. CDR3 coding DNA: TGCGCCAGCAGCTTGTTTGGTGACTCTGGAAACACCATATATTTT.

The chain has TRBV30 and TRBJ2-3; D is perhaps TRBD1 (6 bases). The CDR3 runs 15 residues. V was clipped by 4 bases and J by 1 base, with 15 bases between them. Germline CDR1 GTSNPN, CDR2 SVGIG (reference sequence). This CDR3 reads CAWTRRAGGTDTQYF. In DNA, the CDR3 is TGTGCCTGGACCCGCAGGGCAGGGGGCACAGATACGCAGTATTTT.

Written as DNA, the CDR3 is TGTGCCAGCAGCTTAGCGGCAGCGGGAGGGCCGCAACACTACGAGCAGTACGTC. Residues: CASSLAAAGGPQHYEQYV. The chain links TRBV7-8 to TRBJ2-7, with 10 positions matching TRBD2. Trimming took 0 bases from V and 3 from J; bases not matched to a gene: 11. The CDR3 sequence is 18 residues long. CDR1 and CDR2 (germline): SGHVS, FQNEAQ.

Ten or more counts support this clonotype. The chain is built from TRBV7-9 and TRBJ2-7; 7 nucleotides match TRBD1. The V gene end was trimmed by 4 bases and the J gene end by 3 bases; junction bases not matched to a gene: 9. The CDR3 is 15 amino acids. CDR1 and CDR2 (germline): SEHNR, FQNEAQ (reference sequence). The CDR3 sequence is CASSSTWQGVYEQYF. The CDR3 DNA reads TGTGCCAGCAGCTCGACCTGGCAGGGGGTCTACGAGCAGTACTTC.

This clonotype was observed a handful of times. This chain joins TRBV5-4 and TRBJ2-3; unclear D gene. CDR3 length: 16 amino acids. The V end was cut by 1 base, the J end by 2 bases, with 14 bases between. The germline gives CDR1 SGHNT, CDR2 YYREEE (reference sequence). The CDR3 region is CASSLSVGRDTDTQYF. The CDR3, as DNA: TGTGCCAGCAGCTTGAGTGTTGGAAGGGACACAGATACGCAGTATTTT.

This clonotype has more than one count but fewer than ten. The gene calls are TRBV20-1 and TRBJ1-1, with D maybe TRBD1 (6 bases). From germline, CDR1 is DFQATT and CDR2 SNEGSKA (reference sequence). The CDR3 totals 15 residues. Trimming removed 0 bases from V and 5 bases from J, with 16 bases in between. CDR3 sequence (DNA): TGCAGTGCTAGAGATCTCGCGGGGGCTCAAACTGAAGCTTTCTTT. Translating gives CSARDLAGAQTEAFF.

In its sample, this clonotype was seen a few times. V usage is TRBV10-3 and J usage is TRBJ1-1, with D perhaps TRBD1 (5 bases). CDR1 and CDR2 (germline): ENHRY, SYGVKD. V lost 10 bases to trimming and J lost 3 bases, with 21 bases between them. The CDR3 runs to 15 residues. The CDR3 DNA sequence: TGTGCCACCACCTTAAGGGGATCGGGTGACACTGAAGCTTTCTTT. It translates to CATTLRGSGDTEAFF.

CDR3 in amino acids: CASSHLAGGNEQYF. CDR3 nucleotides: TGTGCCAGCAGCCACCTAGCGGGAGGGAACGAGCAGTACTTC. The chain uses TRBV3-1 and TRBJ2-7; 12 bases are a match to TRBD2. Germline V gives CDR1 LGHDT, CDR2 YNNKEL (reference sequence). This CDR3 has 14 residues. Losses at the gene ends were 3 bases for V and 5 bases for J; bases not matched to a gene: 2.

The chain has TRBV20-1 and TRBJ1-6, with D uncertain. The CDR3 is made up of 14 amino acids. CDR1 DFQATT and CDR2 SNEGSKA come from the germline V gene (reference sequence). Trimming stripped 1 base from V and 1 base from J, with 5 bases between. CDR3 sequence (DNA): TGCAGTGCTAGAGGAGTGTCCTATAATTCACCCCTCCACTTT. Translation gives CSARGVSYNSPLHF.

The V and J genes are TRBV7-9 and TRBJ1-2; D is unclear. The length of the CDR3 is 11 residues. V lost 8 bases to trimming and J lost 10 bases, with 14 bases between them. The germline V gene encodes CDR1 SEHNR and CDR2 FQNEAQ (reference sequence). The CDR3 nucleotides are TGTGCCAGCGGCCTAACGGACGTCTACACCTTC. Its translation: CASGLTDVYTF.

This clonotype came up a few times. V and J are TRBV5-6 and TRBJ2-3; no reliable D call. The CDR3 consists of 12 residues. Looked up from germline, CDR1 is SGHDT and CDR2 is YYEEEE. V shed 4 bases and J shed 1 base, with 4 bases lying between them. In DNA form, the CDR3 reads TGTGCCAGCAGCCGTGGCACAGATACGCAGTATTTT. It encodes CASSRGTDTQYF.

This clonotype came up a few times. The CDR3 coding sequence is TGTGCCAGCAGCCATCCCCCGAACACTGAAGCTTTCTTT. Protein: CASSHPPNTEAFF. The J gene is TRBJ1-1, the V gene TRBV14; D remains unclear. Trimming shortened V by 3 bases and J by 1 base, and 6 bases separated the two germline ends. Germline V gene lookup returns CDR1 SGHDN and CDR2 FVKESK. CDR3 length: 13 amino acids.

This clonotype was seen only a few times. The rearrangement uses TRBV12-3 or TRBV12-4 and TRBJ2-1; D is perhaps TRBD1 (5 bases). This CDR3 spans 14 amino acids. Between the trimmed V and J ends, which lost 5 bases and 5 bases, there was a span of 13 bases. The CDR3 loop is CASSGQGKHNEQFF. The CDR3 bases are TGTGCCAGCAGTGGGCAGGGCAAGCACAATGAGCAGTTCTTC.

This clonotype has only a few counts. The V gene is TRBV15, the J gene TRBJ2-1, with 8 bases fitting TRBD1. The CDR3 covers 17 residues. Germline trimming cut 4 bases from V and 0 bases from J; bases unmatched to any gene: 8. CDR1 is LNHNV and CDR2 is YYDKDF in the germline V gene (reference sequence). The CDR3 coding sequence is TGTGCCACCAGCAAATCCGGGACAGGAGACTCCTACAATGAGCAGTTCTTC. Translated, it gives CATSKSGTGDSYNEQFF.

This clonotype has just a few counts. The chain couples TRBV20-1 to TRBJ2-3; a possible D gene is TRBD2 (6 bases). Germline-derived CDR1 and CDR2 are DFQATT and SNEGSKA (reference sequence). The germline V and J ends were trimmed by 0 bases and 4 bases, with 8 bases remaining between them. This CDR3 comprises 13 residues. The CDR3: CSARDPSADTQYF. The CDR3 DNA reads as TGCAGTGCTAGAGACCCTAGCGCAGATACGCAGTATTTT.

This clonotype was detected a few times. In DNA, the CDR3 is TGCGCCAGCAGATCCACGACAGGTGTGAACACCGGGGAGCTGTTTTTT. This translates into CASRSTTGVNTGELFF. The chain joins TRBV5-1 to TRBJ2-2; D may be TRBD1 (6 bases). This CDR3 has 16 residues. Per germline, CDR1 SGHRS and CDR2 YFSETQ. V was trimmed by 5 bases and J by 1 base, leaving 15 bases between them.

This clonotype was observed a handful of times. The chain carries TRBV27 and TRBJ1-6, with 7 positions matching TRBD1. From germline, CDR1 is MNHEY and CDR2 SMNVEV (reference sequence). The trim removed 3 bases at V and 5 bases at J, leaving 10 bases unmatched. The CDR3 covers 17 residues. CDR3 bases: TGTGCCAGCAGTTTGCTGACTGTGACAGGGAATAATTCACCCCTCCACTTT. This sequence encodes CASSLLTVTGNNSPLHF.

The gene calls are TRBV7-2 and TRBJ1-1; D possibly corresponds to TRBD1 (6 bases). The CDR3 extends over 16 amino acids. Between the trimmed V and J ends, which lost 2 bases and 1 base, there was a span of 14 bases. CDR1 SGHTA and CDR2 FQGNSA come from the germline V gene. The CDR3 bases are TGTGCCAGCAGCTTACAGGGGACCTTACAGAACACTGAAGCTTTCTTT. Protein sequence: CASSLQGTLQNTEAFF.

Points on this clonotype: A read error may be the cause here, since a much bigger clone is one base away. V is TRBV6-1 and J is TRBJ1-1, with D perhaps TRBD1 (6 bases). CDR1 and CDR2 from the germline V gene are MNHNS and SASEGT. V was pared by 11 bases and J by 5 bases, with 18 bases between. The CDR3 is made up of 13 amino acids. The CDR3 here is CAGKPTGRTEAFF. DNA for the CDR3: TGTGCCGGCAAGCCCACAGGGAGGACTGAAGCTTTCTTT.

This clonotype was detected only a few times. This chain joins TRBV12-3 or TRBV12-4 and TRBJ1-5; D unresolved. The CDR3 runs to 14 residues. The V end lost 3 bases, the J end lost 3 bases, and 9 bases lay between the germline ends. CDR3 nucleotide sequence: TGTGCCAGCAGTTTTTTGAGTTCCAATCAGCCCCAGCATTTT. Residues: CASSFLSSNQPQHF.

This clonotype was recorded at least ten times. The genes are TRBV7-2 and TRBJ1-5; 8 bases match TRBD1. Germline V CDR1 and CDR2: SGHTA, FQGNSA. The CDR3 contains 15 residues. V dropped 4 bases and J dropped 6; count of bases not matched to a gene: 8. The CDR3 nucleotides read TGTGCCAGCAGCTCCCCCGACAGGGGCAGTCAGCCCCAGCATTTT. It yields the protein CASSSPDRGSQPQHF. The complete variable domain, with remaining parts taken from reference TRBV7-2 and TRBJ1-5, reads GAGVSQSPSNKVTEKGKDVELRCDPISGHTALYWYRQSLGQGLEFLIYFQGNSAPDKSGLPSDRFSAERTGGSVSTLTIQRTQQEDSAVYLCASSSPDRGSQPQHFGDGTRLSIL.

This clonotype was picked up a small number of times. The chain recombines TRBV7-2 with TRBJ1-1; possible D gene TRBD1, 6 bases. Germline CDR1 reads SGHTA; CDR2 reads FQGNSA. The V and J ends lost 5 bases and 4 bases respectively, with 14 bases between them. The CDR3 length is 14 residues. The DNA for the CDR3 is TGTGCCAGCAGCCCCACAGGGTCTGGCACTGAAGCTTTCTTT. Amino acid sequence: CASSPTGSGTEAFF.

This clonotype was detected ten times or more. This chain connects TRBV25-1 to TRBJ2-1, with 9 bases that match TRBD1. This CDR3 is built from 14 residues. Trimming removed 6 bases from V and 8 bases from J; junction bases left unmatched: 8. CDR1 and CDR2 from the germline V gene are MGHDK and SYGVNS. The CDR3 is CASSPPGTGHEQFF. Here the CDR3 DNA reads TGTGCCAGCAGCCCGCCAGGGACAGGGCATGAGCAGTTCTTC.

This clonotype was counted between two and nine times. The gene calls are TRBV6-2 or TRBV6-3 and TRBJ1-1; D unresolved. The V end was cut by 0 bases, the J end by 4 bases, with 3 bases between. Germline-derived CDR1 and CDR2 are MNHEY and SVGEGT. This CDR3 has 12 amino acids. The CDR3 reads CASSYSSTEAFF. Written as DNA, the CDR3 is TGTGCCAGCAGTTACTCGTCCACTGAAGCTTTCTTT.

This clonotype was observed a handful of times. V usage is TRBV6-2 or TRBV6-3 and J usage is TRBJ1-1, with unresolved D. The CDR3 length is 13 residues. Deletions cut 6 bases from V and 5 bases from J, with 13 bases between. Germline V gene sequence: CDR1 MNHEY, CDR2 SVGEGT. The CDR3 is CASSRREGTEAFF. The CDR3 DNA reads as TGTGCCAGCAGCAGACGTGAGGGAACTGAAGCTTTCTTT.

This clonotype was recorded a few times. The gene calls are TRBV27 and TRBJ2-3; no firm D call. V lost 5 bases and J 9 bases, leaving 12 bases between the germline ends. Germline CDR1 MNHEY, CDR2 SMNVEV (reference sequence). This CDR3 comprises 12 residues. CDR3 nucleotides: TGTGCCAGCAGTCCACCCAATTTGACGCAGTATTTT. Translation gives CASSPPNLTQYF.

A few counts support this clonotype. V usage is TRBV5-5 and J usage is TRBJ1-1; D gene uncertain. CDR3 length: 15 residues. With 8 bases removed from V and 10 bases from J, the gap between germline ends came to 27 bases. The germline CDR1 and CDR2 sequences are SGHKS and YYEKEE (reference sequence). The CDR3 DNA is TGTGCCAGTCTTAATCTTGACTCCTCCCCCGGAGGAGCTTTCTTT. As protein: CASLNLDSSPGGAFF.